The 13 T cell receptor beta chains below come from one sample, sequenced in a study of blood T cell repertoires in COVID-19. Measured with immunoSEQ multiplex PCR; TCRdb has only the in-frame clones, and not every one. Of around 140,000 clones listed, 75% to 90% are singletons. The sequencing sample was made of peripheral blood. These receptors were taken from a human donor in a cohort sampled during active COVID-19.

The CDR3 bases are TGTGCCAGCAGCTTGGGAACCCCCGGGACAGTAAGCACAGATACGCAGTATTTT. Translation gives CASSLGTPGTVSTDTQYF. The rearrangement links TRBV5-4 to TRBJ2-3; TRBD1 matches at 7 bases. The junction had 10 bases not matched to a gene; V was cut back by 0 bases and J by 0 bases. The CDR3 loop spans 18 amino acids. Germline lookup yields CDR1 SGHNT and CDR2 YYREEE (reference sequence).

The CDR3 reads CASSISPGTGGNQPQHF. In DNA, the CDR3 is TGTGCCAGTAGTATATCCCCAGGGACAGGGGGGAATCAGCCCCAGCATTTT. The V gene is TRBV19, the J gene TRBJ1-5, with TRBD1 matching over 11 bases. Looked up from germline, CDR1 is LNHDA and CDR2 is SQIVND (reference sequence). The CDR3 runs to 17 residues. Trimming removed 2 bases from V and 4 bases from J; junction bases left unmatched: 7.

The chain has TRBV6-6 and TRBJ2-1; a weak D match, TRBD2 (6 bases). This CDR3 is built from 15 residues. Trimming took 7 bases from V and 6 from J, leaving 19 bases between them. Germline V gene sequence: CDR1 MNHNY, CDR2 SVGAGI (reference sequence). DNA for the CDR3: TGTGCCAGCACCCAGACGGGGGAGTGGAGCAATGAGCAGTTCTTC. The encoded protein is CASTQTGEWSNEQFF.

The J gene is TRBJ1-2, the V gene TRBV15, with TRBD1 matching 7 bases. V lost 3 bases and J lost 9; bases outside the gene matches: 4. The CDR3 is 12 amino acids. Germline assignment: CDR1 LNHNV and CDR2 YYDKDF (reference sequence). This chain's CDR3 is CATSRGTDRYTF. The CDR3 DNA reads TGTGCCACCAGCAGGGGGACAGACCGCTACACCTTC.

This clone was counted a single time. V usage is TRBV4-2 and J usage is TRBJ2-1; D unclear. The CDR3 has 15 residues. From germline, CDR1 is LGHNA and CDR2 YNFKEQ. V was cut by 0 bases and J by 7 bases, with 13 bases left in between. CDR3 protein: CASSQEEASRNEQFF. The CDR3 DNA sequence: TGTGCCAGCAGCCAAGAGGAAGCGAGTCGGAATGAGCAGTTCTTC.

J is TRBJ1-4 and V is TRBV6-5; D ambiguous. The V and J ends lost 5 bases and 4 bases respectively, with 11 bases between them. CDR3 length equals 14 residues. In germline, CDR1 is MNHEY, CDR2 SVGAGI. In DNA, the CDR3 is TGTGCCAGCAGTAATGAGGCAGTTAATGAAAAACTGTTTTTT. Translating gives CASSNEAVNEKLFF.

The CDR3 DNA reads TGTGCCAGCAGCTTAGAGGGGACAGGGAGAGTCTACAATGAGCAGTTCTTC. This translates into CASSLEGTGRVYNEQFF. This chain joins TRBV7-9 and TRBJ2-1, with 9 nucleotides matching TRBD1. The CDR3 is 17 amino acids. Germline lookup yields CDR1 SEHNR and CDR2 FQNEAQ (reference sequence). The ends lost 1 base at V and 3 bases at J; junction bases unmatched: 7.

The rearrangement links TRBV28 to TRBJ2-3; 8 bases are a match to TRBD1. Germline V gene lookup returns CDR1 MDHEN and CDR2 SYDVKM. The CDR3 is 15 residues long. J lost 3 bases, V lost 7 bases, and 9 bases had no gene match. CDR3 amino acids: CASTLQGGRTDTQYF. In DNA, the CDR3 is TGTGCCAGCACCTTACAGGGGGGTCGTACAGATACGCAGTATTTT.

The rearrangement joins TRBV6-6 to TRBJ2-3; a possible D gene is TRBD1 (5 bases). The CDR3 spans 14 residues. Germline V CDR1 and CDR2: MNHNY, SVGAGI (reference sequence). V lost 8 bases and J lost 0, with 12 bases in between. Written as DNA, the CDR3 is TGTGCCAGCGCCGGCAGGGATAGCACAGATACGCAGTATTTT. Its protein product is CASAGRDSTDTQYF.

The J gene is TRBJ1-4, the V gene TRBV2; 9 positions match TRBD1. Germline V lookup: CDR1 SNHLY, CDR2 FYNNEI. CDR3 size: 14 residues. J was trimmed by 8 bases and V by 7 bases; bases with no gene match: 8. This CDR3 reads CASITDRGGEKLFF. CDR3 nucleotide sequence: TGTGCCAGCATCACGGACAGGGGAGGAGAAAAACTGTTTTTT.

This rearrangement joins TRBV24-1 to TRBJ1-4, with D possibly being TRBD1 (6 bases). The V gene lost 7 bases and the J gene lost 0 bases, with 11 bases spanning the gap. This CDR3 has 15 residues. From germline, CDR1 is KGHDR and CDR2 SFDVKD. In DNA, the CDR3 is TGTGCCACCAGGACAGGAGCCCCAACTAATGAAAAACTGTTTTTT. Residues: CATRTGAPTNEKLFF.

The chain uses TRBV28 and TRBJ1-6, with unresolved D. V was pared by 5 bases and J by 9 bases, with 14 bases between. Germline CDR1 reads MDHEN; CDR2 reads SYDVKM. This CDR3 region has 14 residues. The CDR3 region has the DNA TGTGCCAGCAGTCCACGTTCGGGAGTTTCACCCCTCCACTTT. It is translated as CASSPRSGVSPLHF.

The V gene is TRBV10-3, the J gene TRBJ2-1; perhaps TRBD2 as D (6 bases). There are 14 residues in the CDR3. V shed 1 base and J shed 8 bases, with 12 bases lying between them. Germline V gene sequence: CDR1 ENHRY, CDR2 SYGVKD. CDR3 bases: TGTGCCATCAGTGAGTTGGCGGAGGGGCATGAGCAGTTCTTC. It yields the protein CAISELAEGHEQFF.